This TCR beta chain derives from a study of human T cells and chemical hapten exposure. As for the study in general: Weekly diphenylcyclopropenone doses were given to patients' scalps across the roughly 22-week study. Study outcomes and limitations: Healthy individuals' immune responses may differ from those of donors, who had alopecia.

J gave up 0 bases and V 3 bases, and 7 bases lay outside the gene matches. There are 16 residues in the CDR3. Germline assignment: CDR1 KGHSH and CDR2 LQKENI. The library put unique molecular identifiers onto individual cDNA molecules. MiXCR was run by TCRdb on the RACE reads, yielding one entry per CDR3 protein. The sample has approximately 400,000 distinct CDR3 sequences, about 5.1% seen once. This clonotype was observed at least ten times. Its antigen remains unidentified. The time point is: pre-sensitization, week 0. Documented treatment: therapeutic diphenylcyclopropenone sensitization with weekly scalp DPC.

The receptor was derived from a woman aged 45-60 years with alopecia areata. Some clones in this sample may be carry-over from other donors' samples. Sequences were derived from whole blood, sampled in connection with sensitization to the hapten diphenylcyclopropenone (DPC). V and J are TRBV18 and TRBJ1-2; 7 bases align to TRBD1. CDR3 nucleotide sequence: TGTGCCAGCTCACCTTCCCCCGGGACAGCTAACTATGGCTACACCTTC. Amino acids: CASSPSPGTANYGYTF.